The 26 T cell receptor beta chains below come from one sample, sequenced in a study of blood T cells in healthy people across ages. Alongside a J-beta primer mix, a sample-barcoded 5' primer served in a second PCR lasting about 7 to 12 cycles. TCRdb fed the 5' RACE reads into MiXCR, producing one record per CDR3 protein. In the table there are 800,000 to 950,000 distinct CDR3 sequences, about 28% of which are singletons. The same specimen was also included in a second study, on T cells of mothers and their children.

The sample taken for sequencing was blood. Every receptor here comes from a woman aged 40 to 55 in good health.

This clonotype was seen a few times. The chain recombines TRBV10-3 with TRBJ1-2; D not resolved. The CDR3 has 16 residues. Germline V gene data show CDR1 as ENHRY and CDR2 as SYGVKD. The V and J ends lost 2 bases and 0 bases respectively, with 13 bases between them. CDR3 DNA: TGTGCCATCAGTGAGACGAACAGCCCCGCTAACTATGGCTACACCTTC. Translation: CAISETNSPANYGYTF.

This clonotype appeared a few times. V and J are TRBV7-9 and TRBJ2-1, with TRBD1 as a possible D gene (7 bases). Germline V gene lookup returns CDR1 SEHNR and CDR2 FQNEAQ (reference sequence). The CDR3 sequence is 14 residues long. The germline V and J ends were trimmed by 2 bases and 8 bases, with 13 bases remaining between them. The CDR3, as DNA: TGTGCCAGCAGCTTAAGGAGGGGGCCAGATGAGCAGTTCTTC. Amino acid sequence: CASSLRRGPDEQFF.

The chain links TRBV4-1 to TRBJ1-5; D is perhaps TRBD1 (5 bases). V gave up 1 base and J gave up 7 bases, with 14 bases separating them. Germline CDR1 MGHRA, CDR2 YSYEKL. This CDR3 comprises 15 residues. The CDR3 loop is CASSQVGGKGQPQHF. The CDR3, as DNA: TGCGCCAGCAGCCAAGTGGGGGGGAAGGGACAGCCCCAGCATTTT.

This clonotype was counted once. The V and J genes are TRBV6-2 or TRBV6-3 and TRBJ2-1; 10 bases are shared with TRBD2. With V trimmed by 6 bases and J by 6 bases, 11 bases remained unmatched. Germline lookup yields CDR1 MNHEY and CDR2 SVGEGT. CDR3 length equals 16 residues. CDR3 protein: CASRRSSGGAFNEQFF. The CDR3 bases are TGTGCCAGCAGACGATCCAGCGGGGGGGCCTTCAATGAGCAGTTCTTC.

A few counts support this clonotype. The chain has TRBV4-2 and TRBJ2-1, with 14 bases lining up with TRBD2. V shed 0 bases and J 4 bases; nucleotides not matched to a gene: 5. CDR3 length: 18 amino acids. The V gene's germline CDR1 is LGHNA and CDR2 YNFKEQ. The CDR3 nucleotides read TGTGCCAGCAGCCAAGATCAAGGGACTAGCGGGGGATACAATGAGCAGTTCTTC. It is translated as CASSQDQGTSGGYNEQFF.

The CDR3 reads CASSLSDRDYGYTF. The CDR3 DNA reads as TGTGCCAGCAGTTTATCAGACAGAGATTATGGCTACACCTTC. The chain joins TRBV27 to TRBJ1-2; D possibly corresponds to TRBD1 (5 bases). The CDR3 totals 14 residues. CDR1 is MNHEY, CDR2 SMNVEV, per germline (reference sequence). Trimming took off 0 bases at V and 5 bases at J, with 10 bases between the two ends.

V gene TRBV7-2 combines with J gene TRBJ2-4, with D hard to call. The end of the DNA aligns better with TRBJ2-7, so the J call may be wrong. Germline CDR1 is SGHTA and CDR2 is FQGNSA. The CDR3 has 14 residues. The chain's CDR3 is CASSYGPTDYEQYF. CDR3 coding DNA: TGTGCCAGCAGCTACGGACCTACAGACTACGAGCAGTACTTC.

In this sample, this clonotype turned up many times. This rearrangement joins TRBV12-3 or TRBV12-4 to TRBJ2-7, with D uncertain. The V end was cut by 3 bases, the J end by 0 bases, with 6 bases between. This CDR3 is built from 13 residues. This CDR3 is CASSFVPSYEQYF. CDR3 nucleotide sequence: TGTGCCAGCAGTTTTGTCCCCTCCTACGAGCAGTACTTC.

A few counts support this clonotype. The chain is built from TRBV20-1 and TRBJ1-2; D perhaps matches TRBD1 (5 bases). This CDR3 has 14 amino acids. In germline, CDR1 is DFQATT, CDR2 SNEGSKA (reference sequence). V was trimmed by 0 bases and J by 8 bases, leaving 16 bases between them. The DNA for the CDR3 is TGCAGTGCTAGAGATGAGGTAGGGGCAGGAGGCTACACCTTC. It encodes CSARDEVGAGGYTF.

This chain joins TRBV7-9 and TRBJ2-5, with D unclear. V was trimmed by 1 base and J by 5 bases, leaving 5 bases between them. The CDR3 loop spans 12 amino acids. CDR1 is SEHNR, CDR2 FQNEAQ, per germline (reference sequence). The CDR3 spells CASSLEWETQYF. Here the CDR3 DNA reads TGTGCCAGCAGCTTAGAATGGGAGACCCAGTACTTC.

The V and J genes are TRBV12-3 or TRBV12-4 and TRBJ2-2; weak D call: TRBD2 (6 bases). The V and J ends lost 3 bases and 8 bases respectively, with 7 bases between them. The CDR3 has 12 amino acids. Here the CDR3 DNA reads TGTGCCAGCAGTTTTGCGGGAGGGGAGCTGTTTTTT. It translates to CASSFAGGELFF.

This clonotype has more than one count but fewer than ten. The V gene is TRBV7-2, the J gene TRBJ2-2; 7 bases align to TRBD2. The CDR3 is 15 residues long. The V gene end was trimmed by 7 bases and the J gene end by 0 bases; junction bases not matched to a gene: 5. Germline V lookup: CDR1 SGHTA, CDR2 FQGNSA. Here the CDR3 DNA reads TGTGCCAGCAACCCGAGCGGGACGAACACCGGGGAGCTGTTTTTT. Protein product: CASNPSGTNTGELFF.

The V call is TRBV15, the J call TRBJ1-1; D remains unclear. CDR1 LNHNV and CDR2 YYDKDF come from the germline V gene (reference sequence). V lost 2 bases and J 0 bases, leaving 7 bases between the germline ends. This CDR3 has 14 amino acids. The CDR3 loop is CATSRSRLNTEAFF. The DNA of the CDR3 is TGTGCCACCAGCAGATCGAGATTGAACACTGAAGCTTTCTTT.

J is TRBJ2-7 and V is TRBV15; TRBD2 matches 8 bases. The V gene's germline CDR1 is LNHNV and CDR2 YYDKDF (reference sequence). The junction had 5 bases not matched to a gene; V was cut back by 1 base and J by 3 bases. CDR3 length equals 15 residues. The CDR3 here is CATSRAGTSYYEQYF. The CDR3 DNA reads TGTGCCACCAGCAGAGCCGGGACTAGTTACTACGAGCAGTACTTC.

This clonotype occurred a few times. The chain has TRBV28 and TRBJ2-5, with D possibly TRBD1 on 6 matching bases. The CDR3 runs 14 residues. Germline-derived CDR1 and CDR2 are MDHEN and SYDVKM. The ends were cut back, 6 bases at V and 11 bases at J, with 22 bases in the middle. The chain's CDR3 is CASSLGQTLYGQYF. Written as DNA, the CDR3 is TGTGCCAGCAGCCTAGGACAGACCCTATACGGGCAGTACTTC.

A few counts support this clonotype. The chain has TRBV10-3 and TRBJ1-2, with D possibly matching TRBD1 (5 bases). The V and J ends lost 2 bases and 8 bases respectively, with 18 bases between them. Germline V gives CDR1 ENHRY, CDR2 SYGVKD. This CDR3 region has 15 residues. The CDR3 region has the DNA TGTGCCATCAGTGAGCGAAAACGGGGGAATTGGGGCTACACCTTC. Translating it yields CAISERKRGNWGYTF.

This clonotype was seen a few times. The chain joins TRBV3-1 to TRBJ2-7; either TRBD1 or TRBD2 may fit D (5 bases each). V was clipped by 4 bases and J by 3 bases, with 22 bases between them. The CDR3 has 17 residues. Germline-derived CDR1 and CDR2 are LGHDT and YNNKEL (reference sequence). The CDR3 region has the DNA TGTGCCAGCAGCCCCGCCCTTTCCGGGACGAGCATCTACGAGCAGTACTTC. This codes for CASSPALSGTSIYEQYF.

V usage is TRBV27 and J usage is TRBJ2-1; unclear D gene. The CDR3 contains 14 residues. Between the trimmed V and J ends, which lost 6 bases and 3 bases, there was a span of 12 bases. Looked up from germline, CDR1 is MNHEY and CDR2 is SMNVEV (reference sequence). Here the CDR3 DNA reads TGTGCCAGCAGCCTCGATCCCTACTACAATGAGCAGTTCTTC. Amino acids: CASSLDPYYNEQFF.

The genes are TRBV2 and TRBJ1-1, with D perhaps matching TRBD1 (5 bases). The CDR3 is made up of 15 amino acids. Trimming shortened V by 4 bases and J by 1 base, and 13 bases separated the two germline ends. Germline V gene data show CDR1 as SNHLY and CDR2 as FYNNEI. CDR3 nucleotide sequence: TGTGCCAGCAGTGGGACGGGACTCCAGAACACTGAAGCTTTCTTT. It is translated as CASSGTGLQNTEAFF.

The chain uses TRBV20-1 and TRBJ2-7; no firm D call. V lost 0 bases, J lost 4 bases, and 13 bases lay in between. This CDR3 is built from 14 residues. CDR1 is DFQATT, CDR2 SNEGSKA, per germline (reference sequence). CDR3 nucleotides: TGCAGTGCTAGAGAATCAGGAGCAGTTTACGAGCAGTACTTC. As protein: CSARESGAVYEQYF.

This chain uses TRBV20-1 with TRBJ1-2, with 8 positions matching TRBD1. This CDR3 has 12 residues. From germline, CDR1 is DFQATT and CDR2 SNEGSKA (reference sequence). The V gene end was trimmed by 3 bases and the J gene end by 9 bases; junction bases not matched to a gene: 6. The chain's CDR3 is CSARPRQGSYTF. CDR3 DNA sequence: TGCAGTGCTAGGCCGAGACAGGGGAGCTACACCTTC.

In this sample, this clonotype turned up many times. J is TRBJ1-4 and V is TRBV28, with D hard to call. Germline lookup yields CDR1 MDHEN and CDR2 SYDVKM. Trimming took off 3 bases at V and 5 bases at J, with 7 bases between the two ends. The CDR3 contains 13 residues. As DNA, the CDR3 is TGTGCCAGCAGTTTCGCTAAGAATGAAAAACTGTTTTTT. Translation: CASSFAKNEKLFF.

The chain combines TRBV28 with TRBJ2-3; tentatively, D is TRBD1 or TRBD2 (5 bases each). This CDR3 has 12 residues. Between the trimmed V and J ends, which lost 8 bases and 3 bases, there was a span of 9 bases. Germline V gives CDR1 MDHEN, CDR2 SYDVKM. As DNA, the CDR3 is TGTGCCAGCTGGGACGGGACAGATACGCAGTATTTT. It translates to CASWDGTDTQYF.

The chain employs TRBV20-1 and TRBJ2-7; no definite D call. The CDR3 runs 14 residues. CDR1 and CDR2 (germline): DFQATT, SNEGSKA (reference sequence). Trimming cost V 0 bases and J 0 bases, with 9 bases left between them. The CDR3 DNA reads TGCAGTGCTAGAGAACAGATAAGCTCCTACGAGCAGTACTTC. Translated: CSAREQISSYEQYF.

This clonotype was observed a handful of times. The V call is TRBV7-3, the J call TRBJ1-4, with 7 bases matching TRBD1. The CDR3 spans 17 residues. V gave up 11 bases and J gave up 6 bases; unmatched junction bases: 21. Germline assignment: CDR1 SGHTA and CDR2 FQGTGA. CDR3 protein: CAPDKDRTDRWDEKLFF. CDR3 nucleotides: TGTGCCCCGGACAAAGATCGGACGGACAGGTGGGATGAAAAACTGTTTTTT.

V and J are TRBV20-1 and TRBJ1-2, with 8 bases lining up with TRBD1. V was clipped by 5 bases and J by 2 bases; unmatched bases: 10. There are 15 residues in the CDR3. Germline V gene data show CDR1 as DFQATT and CDR2 as SNEGSKA (reference sequence). This chain's CDR3 is CSAYQARTGNYGYTF. CDR3 bases: TGCAGTGCTTATCAAGCTAGGACAGGGAACTATGGCTACACCTTC.